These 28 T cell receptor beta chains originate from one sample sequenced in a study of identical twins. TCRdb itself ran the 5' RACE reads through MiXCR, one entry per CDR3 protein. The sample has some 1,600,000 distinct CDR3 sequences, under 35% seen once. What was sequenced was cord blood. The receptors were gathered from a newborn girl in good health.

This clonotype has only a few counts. The CDR3 DNA is TGCAGCGTTGAAGGGAATATCGCGGAGACCCAGTACTTC. This translates into CSVEGNIAETQYF. The rearrangement links TRBV29-1 to TRBJ2-7; D is unclear. The J call is uncertain, as TRBJ2-5 better fits the DNA end. The CDR3 runs to 13 residues. Germline-derived CDR1 and CDR2 are SQVTM and ANQGSEA.

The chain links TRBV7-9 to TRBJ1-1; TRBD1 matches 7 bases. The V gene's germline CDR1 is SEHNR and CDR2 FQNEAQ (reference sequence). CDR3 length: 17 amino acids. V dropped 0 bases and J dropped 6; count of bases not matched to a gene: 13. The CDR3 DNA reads TGTGCCAGCAGCTTAGCAACTAGTCTGACAGGGAGGGCTGAAGCTTTCTTT. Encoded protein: CASSLATSLTGRAEAFF.

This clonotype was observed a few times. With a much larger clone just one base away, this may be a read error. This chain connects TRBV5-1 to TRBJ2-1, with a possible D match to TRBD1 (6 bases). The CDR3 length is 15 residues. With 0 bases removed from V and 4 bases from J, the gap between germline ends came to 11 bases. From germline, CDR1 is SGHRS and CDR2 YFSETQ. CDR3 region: CASSLAQGPYNEQFF. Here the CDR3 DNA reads TGCGCCAGCAGCTTGGCACAGGGTCCTTACAATGAGCAGTTCTTC.

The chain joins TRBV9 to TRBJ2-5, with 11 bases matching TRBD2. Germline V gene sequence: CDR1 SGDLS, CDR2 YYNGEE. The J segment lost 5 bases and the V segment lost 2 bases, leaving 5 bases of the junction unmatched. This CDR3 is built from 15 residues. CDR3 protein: CASSVGLAGWETQYF. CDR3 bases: TGTGCCAGCAGCGTCGGACTAGCGGGTTGGGAGACCCAGTACTTC.

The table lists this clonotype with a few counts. In nucleotides, the CDR3 is TGTGCCACCTTGACCGGGACTAGTGTCTACGAGCAGTACTTC. Translating gives CATLTGTSVYEQYF. This chain connects TRBV6-2 or TRBV6-3 to TRBJ2-7; TRBD2 agrees at 8 bases. The germline CDR1 and CDR2 sequences are MNHEY and SVGEGT. This CDR3 is 14 amino acids long. J lost 3 bases, V lost 10 bases, and 11 bases had no gene match.

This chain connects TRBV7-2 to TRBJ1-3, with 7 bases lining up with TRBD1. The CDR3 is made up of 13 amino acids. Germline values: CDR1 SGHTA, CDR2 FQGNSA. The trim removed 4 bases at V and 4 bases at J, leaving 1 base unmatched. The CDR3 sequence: CASSSDRGNTIYF. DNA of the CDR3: TGTGCCAGCAGCTCGGACAGGGGAAACACCATATATTTT.

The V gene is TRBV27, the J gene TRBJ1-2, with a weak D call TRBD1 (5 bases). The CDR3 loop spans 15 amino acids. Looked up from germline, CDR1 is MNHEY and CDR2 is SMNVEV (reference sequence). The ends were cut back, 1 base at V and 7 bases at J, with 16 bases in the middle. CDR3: CASSLFGGYEGGYTF. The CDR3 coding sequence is TGTGCCAGCAGTTTATTTGGGGGGTATGAGGGTGGCTACACCTTC.

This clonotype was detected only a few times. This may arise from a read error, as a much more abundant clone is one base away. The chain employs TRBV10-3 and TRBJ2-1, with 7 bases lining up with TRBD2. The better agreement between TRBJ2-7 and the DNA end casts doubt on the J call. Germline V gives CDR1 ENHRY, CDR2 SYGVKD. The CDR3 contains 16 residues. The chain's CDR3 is CAISESTSPSYNEQYF. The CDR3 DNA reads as TGTGCCATCAGTGAGTCGACTAGCCCTTCCTACAATGAGCAGTACTTC.

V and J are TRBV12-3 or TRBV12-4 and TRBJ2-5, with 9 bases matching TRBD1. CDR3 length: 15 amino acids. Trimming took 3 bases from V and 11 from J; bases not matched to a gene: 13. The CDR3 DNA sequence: TGTGCCAGCAGTTTTTGGGGGACAGGGACCACTGAGCAGTACTTC. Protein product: CASSFWGTGTTEQYF.

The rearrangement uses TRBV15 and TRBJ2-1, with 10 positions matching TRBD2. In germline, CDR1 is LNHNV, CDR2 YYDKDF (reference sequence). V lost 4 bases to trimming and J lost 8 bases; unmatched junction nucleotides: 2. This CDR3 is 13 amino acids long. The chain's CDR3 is CATSTSGSHEQFF. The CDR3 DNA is TGTGCCACCAGCACTAGCGGGAGCCATGAGCAGTTCTTC.

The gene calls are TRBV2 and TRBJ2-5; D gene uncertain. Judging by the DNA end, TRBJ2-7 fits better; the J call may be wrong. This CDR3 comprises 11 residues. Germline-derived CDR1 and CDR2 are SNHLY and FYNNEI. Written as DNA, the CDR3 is TGTGCCAGCAAAGGTAACTACGAGCAGTACTTC. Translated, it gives CASKGNYEQYF.

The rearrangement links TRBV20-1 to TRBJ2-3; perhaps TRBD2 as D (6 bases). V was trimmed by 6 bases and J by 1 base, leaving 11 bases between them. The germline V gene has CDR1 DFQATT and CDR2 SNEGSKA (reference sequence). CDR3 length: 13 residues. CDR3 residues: CSADGGRTDTQYF. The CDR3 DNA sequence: TGCAGTGCAGACGGGGGACGCACAGATACGCAGTATTTT.

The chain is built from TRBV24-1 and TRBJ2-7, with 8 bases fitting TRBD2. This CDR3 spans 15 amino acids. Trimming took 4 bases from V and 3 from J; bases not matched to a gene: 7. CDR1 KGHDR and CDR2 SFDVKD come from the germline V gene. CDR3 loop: CATSETSASLYEQYF. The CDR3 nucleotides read TGTGCCACCAGTGAGACTAGCGCAAGCCTCTACGAGCAGTACTTC.

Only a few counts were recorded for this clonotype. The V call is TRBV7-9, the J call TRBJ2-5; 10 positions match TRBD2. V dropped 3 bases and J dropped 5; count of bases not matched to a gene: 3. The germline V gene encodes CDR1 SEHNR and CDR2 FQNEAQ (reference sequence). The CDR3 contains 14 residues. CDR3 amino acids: CASSFSSGSETQYF. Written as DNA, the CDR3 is TGTGCCAGCAGCTTCTCTAGCGGGAGCGAGACCCAGTACTTC. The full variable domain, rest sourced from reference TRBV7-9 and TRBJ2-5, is DTGVSQNPRHKITKRGQNVTFRCDPISEHNRLYWYRQTLGQGPEFLTYFQNEAQLEKSRLLSDRFSAERPKGSFSTLEIQRTEQGDSAMYLCASSFSSGSETQYFGPGTRLLVL.

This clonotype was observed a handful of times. In nucleotides, the CDR3 is TGCAGCGGACTAGCGATAAGCACAGATACGCAGTATTTT. It is translated as CSGLAISTDTQYF. This sequence joins TRBV20-1 and TRBJ2-3, with TRBD2 identical over 9 bases. Germline CDR1 reads DFQATT; CDR2 reads SNEGSKA (reference sequence). The CDR3 extends over 13 amino acids.

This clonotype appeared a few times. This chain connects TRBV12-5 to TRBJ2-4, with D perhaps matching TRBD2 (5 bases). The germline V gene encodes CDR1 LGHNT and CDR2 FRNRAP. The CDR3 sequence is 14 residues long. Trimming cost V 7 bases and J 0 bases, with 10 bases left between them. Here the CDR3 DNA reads TGTGCTAGTGCCTCAGGACTAGCCAAAAACATTCAGTACTTC. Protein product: CASASGLAKNIQYF.

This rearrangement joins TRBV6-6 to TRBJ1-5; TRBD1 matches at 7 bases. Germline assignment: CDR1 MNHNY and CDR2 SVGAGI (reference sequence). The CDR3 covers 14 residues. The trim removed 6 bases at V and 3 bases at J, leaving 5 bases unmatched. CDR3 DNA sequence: TGTGCCAGCAGAACAGGACAGGACAATCAGCCCCAGCATTTT. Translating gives CASRTGQDNQPQHF.

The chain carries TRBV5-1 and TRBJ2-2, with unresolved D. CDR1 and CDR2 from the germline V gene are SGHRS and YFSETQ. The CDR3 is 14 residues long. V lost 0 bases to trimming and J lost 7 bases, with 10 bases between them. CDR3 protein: CASSLEVWGGELFF. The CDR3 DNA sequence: TGCGCCAGCAGCTTGGAGGTGTGGGGCGGGGAGCTGTTTTTT.

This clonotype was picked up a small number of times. In nucleotides, the CDR3 is TGTGCCACCAGTGATCCAAAGCGGGGGGGCCGGGAGACCCAGTACTTC. Translated, it gives CATSDPKRGGRETQYF. The chain has TRBV24-1 and TRBJ2-5; 10 positions agree with TRBD2. CDR1 and CDR2 from the germline V gene are KGHDR and SFDVKD. The junction had 8 bases not matched to a gene; V was cut back by 3 bases and J by 5 bases. The CDR3 runs 16 residues.

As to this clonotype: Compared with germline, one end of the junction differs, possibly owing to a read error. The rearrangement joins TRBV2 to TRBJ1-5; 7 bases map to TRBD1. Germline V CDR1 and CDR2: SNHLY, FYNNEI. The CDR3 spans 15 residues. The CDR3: CASRKTGSSNKPQHF. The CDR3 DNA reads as TGTGCCAGCAGGAAGACAGGGAGTAGCAATAAGCCCCAGCATTTT.

In DNA, the CDR3 is TGTGCCAGCAGTGTAGCGGGGGGGCCTAACACTGAGCAGTACTTC. Amino acids: CASSVAGGPNTEQYF. The chain combines TRBV2 with TRBJ2-5; 11 bases align to TRBD2. The CDR3 extends over 15 amino acids. Germline V gene lookup returns CDR1 SNHLY and CDR2 FYNNEI. Germline trimming cut 4 bases from V and 11 bases from J; bases unmatched to any gene: 12.

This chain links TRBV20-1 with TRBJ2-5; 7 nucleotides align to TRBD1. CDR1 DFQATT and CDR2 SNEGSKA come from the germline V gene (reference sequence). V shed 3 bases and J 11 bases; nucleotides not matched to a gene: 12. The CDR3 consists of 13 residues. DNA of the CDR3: TGCAGTGCTAGTGTACGAGGGGGCAATGAGCAGTACTTC. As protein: CSASVRGGNEQYF.

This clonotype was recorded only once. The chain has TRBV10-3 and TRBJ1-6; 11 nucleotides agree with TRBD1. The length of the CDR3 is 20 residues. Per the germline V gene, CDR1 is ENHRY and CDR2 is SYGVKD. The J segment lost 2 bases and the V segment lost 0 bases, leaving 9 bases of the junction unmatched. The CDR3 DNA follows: TGTGCCATCAGTGAGTCGTTAGGGACAGGGGGTCGTCCCTATAATTCACCCCTCCACTTT. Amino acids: CAISESLGTGGRPYNSPLHF.

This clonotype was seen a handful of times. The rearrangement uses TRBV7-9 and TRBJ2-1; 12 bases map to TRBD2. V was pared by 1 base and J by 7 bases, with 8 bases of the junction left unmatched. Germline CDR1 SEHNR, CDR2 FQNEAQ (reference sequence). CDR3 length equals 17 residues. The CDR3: CASSLGPSGRAGNEQFF. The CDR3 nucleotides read TGTGCCAGCAGCTTAGGCCCTAGCGGGAGGGCCGGGAATGAGCAGTTCTTC.

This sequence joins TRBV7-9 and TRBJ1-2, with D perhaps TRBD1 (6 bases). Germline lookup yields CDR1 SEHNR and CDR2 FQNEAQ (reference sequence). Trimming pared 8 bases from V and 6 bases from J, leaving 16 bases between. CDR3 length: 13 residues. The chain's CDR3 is CASGPGTNDGYTF. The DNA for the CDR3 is TGTGCCAGCGGCCCCGGGACAAACGATGGCTACACCTTC. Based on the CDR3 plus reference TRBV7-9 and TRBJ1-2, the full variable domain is DTGVSQNPRHKITKRGQNVTFRCDPISEHNRLYWYRQTLGQGPEFLTYFQNEAQLEKSRLLSDRFSAERPKGSFSTLEIQRTEQGDSAMYLCASGPGTNDGYTFGSGTRLTVV.

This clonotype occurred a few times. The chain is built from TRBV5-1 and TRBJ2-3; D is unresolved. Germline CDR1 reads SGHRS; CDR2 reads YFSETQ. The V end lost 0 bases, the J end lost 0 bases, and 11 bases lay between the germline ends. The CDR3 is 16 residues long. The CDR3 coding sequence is TGCGCCAGCAGCTTGGGGCGAATGTACAGCACAGATACGCAGTATTTT. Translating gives CASSLGRMYSTDTQYF.

The CDR3 loop is CSAKPISGLLYNEQFF. CDR3 DNA sequence: TGCAGTGCCAAGCCCATTAGCGGGCTCCTTTACAATGAGCAGTTCTTC. The rearrangement joins TRBV20-1 to TRBJ2-1; TRBD2 matches 7 bases. Germline lookup yields CDR1 DFQATT and CDR2 SNEGSKA (reference sequence). J gave up 4 bases and V 6 bases, and 15 bases lay outside the gene matches. This CDR3 spans 16 amino acids.

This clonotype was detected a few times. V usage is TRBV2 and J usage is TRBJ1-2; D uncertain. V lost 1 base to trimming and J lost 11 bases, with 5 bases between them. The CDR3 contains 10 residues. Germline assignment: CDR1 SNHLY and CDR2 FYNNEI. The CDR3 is CASSEGRYTF. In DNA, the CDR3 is TGTGCCAGCAGTGAAGGGCGGTACACCTTC.